The 20 T cell receptor beta chains below all came from one sample that was sequenced in a study of beta chain features in type 1 diabetes. Broader study findings: Researchers report that Type 1 diabetes patients had moderately but significantly shorter TCRB CDR3s across all four CD4+ subsets.

The entirety of the isolated RNA underwent reverse transcription, so expressed TCRB transcripts were sequenced. Clones were sequenced by immunoSEQ multiplex PCR, and TCRdb holds only the in-frame ones, with some missing. The sample shows under 350,000 clones, approximately 25% of them seen only once. No antigens are known for them. Sequences were obtained from naive CD4+ T cells from blood. The receptors come from a woman in her thirties with type 1 diabetes.

This clone has more than one count but fewer than ten. V is TRBV23-1 and J is TRBJ2-1; D is undetermined. TRBV23-1 has ORF status, its function being uncertain. The V and J ends lost 4 bases and 0 bases respectively, with 19 bases between them. The CDR3 has 18 amino acids. CDR3 sequence (DNA): TGCGCCAGCAGTCCCTCAAGTAAAAACACAAGCTCCTACAATGAGCAGTTCTTC. Its protein product is CASSPSSKNTSSYNEQFF.

The chain has TRBV7-2 and TRBJ2-2; TRBD1 is a possible D gene (5 bases). V lost 6 bases and J lost 1, with 12 bases in between. CDR3 length: 15 amino acids. Per the germline V gene, CDR1 is SGHTA and CDR2 is FQGNSA. This chain's CDR3 is CASRFDSLNTGELFF. CDR3 DNA sequence: TGTGCCAGCAGATTCGACAGCCTGAACACCGGGGAGCTGTTTTTT.

This chain joins TRBV2 and TRBJ1-1; 10 bases line up with TRBD1. CDR1 and CDR2 from the germline V gene are SNHLY and FYNNEI. The CDR3 has 14 amino acids. Germline trimming cut 5 bases from V and 1 base from J; bases unmatched to any gene: 1. The CDR3 sequence is CASSRDRGNTEAFF. CDR3 coding DNA: TGTGCCAGCAGTCGGGACAGGGGGAACACTGAAGCTTTCTTT.

This clone was observed a handful of times. The chain employs TRBV5-6 and TRBJ1-2; possibly TRBD1 for D (6 bases). The germline V gene has CDR1 SGHDT and CDR2 YYEEEE. This CDR3 comprises 14 residues. Trimming stripped 0 bases from V and 7 bases from J, with 13 bases between. The CDR3, as DNA: TGTGCCAGCAGCTTGGTACCAGGGGCCACTGGCTACACCTTC. Its protein product is CASSLVPGATGYTF. The entire variable domain, with the rest obtained from reference TRBV5-6 and TRBJ1-2, is as follows: DAGVTQSPTHLIKTRGQQVTLRCSPKSGHDTVSWYQQALGQGPQFIFQYYEEEERQRGNFPDRFSGHQFPNYSSELNVNALLLGDSALYLCASSLVPGATGYTFGSGTRLTVV.

This clone was picked up a small number of times. The rearrangement links TRBV29-1 to TRBJ1-3; possibly TRBD1 for D (6 bases). V was trimmed by 4 bases and J by 4 bases, leaving 17 bases between them. The germline V gene has CDR1 SQVTM and CDR2 ANQGSEA. The CDR3 runs 15 residues. CDR3: CSVGTYMDRGNTIYF. As DNA, the CDR3 is TGCAGCGTTGGGACTTATATGGACAGAGGAAACACCATATATTTT. Full variable domain (rest looked up from reference TRBV29-1 and TRBJ1-3): SAVISQKPSRDICQRGTSLTIQCQVDSQVTMMFWYRQQPGQSLTLIATANQGSEATYESGFVIDKFPISRPNLTFSTLTVSNMSPEDSSIYLCSVGTYMDRGNTIYFGEGSWLTVV.

In nucleotides, the CDR3 is TGTGCCAGCGGGGAGTGGGACAACACAGATACGCAGTATTTT. Protein: CASGEWDNTDTQYF. The rearrangement uses TRBV7-3 and TRBJ2-3; D possibly corresponds to TRBD1 (6 bases). Per the germline V gene, CDR1 is SGHTA and CDR2 is FQGTGA. The germline V and J ends were trimmed by 8 bases and 2 bases, with 14 bases remaining between them. This CDR3 has 14 amino acids.

The CDR3: CAWSKTGKGDYGYTF. In nucleotides, the CDR3 is TGTGCCTGGAGCAAAACAGGGAAAGGCGACTATGGCTACACCTTC. The chain joins TRBV30 to TRBJ1-2; TRBD1 might be the D (6 bases). CDR1 and CDR2 (germline): GTSNPN, SVGIG (reference sequence). This CDR3 region has 15 residues. Trimming removed 3 bases from V and 3 bases from J, with 17 bases in between.

There are a few counts of this clone. A read error may account for a junction end that differs from germline. J is TRBJ2-5 and V is TRBV7-7; 10 bases match TRBD2. In germline, CDR1 is SSHAT, CDR2 FNYEAQ (reference sequence). The CDR3 contains 16 residues. The CDR3: CASSLGLAGAQETQYF. The DNA for the CDR3 is TGTGCTAGCAGCTTGGGGCTAGCGGGAGCTCAAGAGACCCAGTACTTC. The full variable domain, rest sourced from reference TRBV7-7 and TRBJ2-5, is GAGVSQSPRYKVTKRGQDVTLRCDPISSHATLYWYQQALGQGPEFLTYFNYEAQPDKSGLPSDRFSAERPEGSISTLTIQRTEQRDSAMYRCASSLGLAGAQETQYFGPGTRLLVL.

The V and J genes are TRBV10-3 and TRBJ1-2; TRBD1 agrees at 7 bases. With V trimmed by 4 bases and J by 4 bases, 9 bases remained unmatched. There are 15 residues in the CDR3. The germline V gene has CDR1 ENHRY and CDR2 SYGVKD. In DNA form, the CDR3 reads TGTGCCATCAGTGCTTCCGAGACAGGGATCTATGGCTACACCTTC. Protein sequence: CAISASETGIYGYTF.

This clone was observed a few times. The chain links TRBV9 to TRBJ1-2, with TRBD1 matching 10 bases. Germline CDR1 and CDR2: SGDLS and YYNGEE. The CDR3 sequence is 15 residues long. J lost 6 bases, V lost 2 bases, and 7 bases had no gene match. CDR3 amino acids: CASSVETGGANGYTF. For the CDR3, the DNA is TGTGCCAGCAGCGTCGAGACAGGGGGCGCAAATGGCTACACCTTC.

The chain employs TRBV9 and TRBJ2-6; D is perhaps TRBD1 (6 bases). Germline CDR1 SGDLS, CDR2 YYNGEE. V was shortened by 0 bases and J by 0 bases, with 10 bases between the two germline ends. The CDR3 is made up of 17 amino acids. The CDR3 DNA reads TGTGCCAGCAGCGTAGCGACAGGCTACTCTGGGGCCAACGTCCTGACTTTC. Its protein product is CASSVATGYSGANVLTF.

The V and J genes are TRBV6-6 and TRBJ2-5; 8 bases fit TRBD2. CDR3 length: 14 residues. Trimming took 2 bases from V and 5 from J; bases not matched to a gene: 4. The V gene's germline CDR1 is MNHNY and CDR2 SVGAGI (reference sequence). CDR3 DNA sequence: TGTGCCAGCAGTTACCCCGGGAGGGGCGAGACCCAGTACTTC. The encoded protein is CASSYPGRGETQYF.

This clone has more than one count but fewer than ten. This chain links TRBV18 with TRBJ1-2; D is unresolved. The V end was cut by 1 base, the J end by 6 bases, with 9 bases between. This CDR3 spans 13 amino acids. Germline V gene sequence: CDR1 KGHSH, CDR2 LQKENI. The CDR3 region is CASSPRGSDGYTF. The CDR3 DNA reads TGTGCCAGCTCACCACGTGGGAGTGATGGCTACACCTTC.

Only a few counts were recorded for this clone. The chain recombines TRBV7-8 with TRBJ2-3; unclear D gene. Per the germline V gene, CDR1 is SGHVS and CDR2 is FQNEAQ. V lost 5 bases and J 7 bases, leaving 10 bases between the germline ends. The CDR3 loop spans 12 amino acids. The CDR3 here is CASSPVVNTQYF. CDR3 bases: TGTGCCAGCAGCCCAGTCGTAAATACGCAGTATTTT. The full variable domain, rest sourced from reference TRBV7-8 and TRBJ2-3, is GAGVSQSPRYKVAKRGQDVALRCDPISGHVSLFWYQQALGQGPEFLTYFQNEAQLDKSGLPSDRFFAERPEGSVSTLKIQRTQQEDSAVYLCASSPVVNTQYFGPGTRLTVL.

There are a few counts of this clone. The V call is TRBV4-2, the J call TRBJ1-2; 8 bases are a match to TRBD1. Germline loops: CDR1 LGHNA, CDR2 YNFKEQ. The CDR3 is 18 amino acids. V lost 0 bases and J lost 6; bases outside the gene matches: 15. Here the CDR3 DNA reads TGTGCCAGCAGCCAAGAACCGACTGGGGACAGGTGGTTCGATGGCTACACCTTC. It codes for CASSQEPTGDRWFDGYTF.

This clone was counted only a few times. The genes are TRBV5-8 and TRBJ2-1; D may be TRBD2 (6 bases). The V gene lost 5 bases and the J gene lost 1 base, with 13 bases spanning the gap. Germline V gene lookup returns CDR1 SGHTS and CDR2 YDEGEE. The CDR3 loop spans 15 amino acids. Here the CDR3 reads CASSQLGGSYNEQFF. DNA of the CDR3: TGTGCCAGCAGTCAGCTCGGGGGATCCTACAATGAGCAGTTCTTC.

The chain links TRBV2 to TRBJ1-1; no reliable D call. The V and J ends lost 6 bases and 11 bases respectively, with 13 bases between them. In germline, CDR1 is SNHLY, CDR2 FYNNEI. The CDR3 extends over 11 amino acids. CDR3 sequence (DNA): TGTGCCAGCAGCTCCAGGTCGGTGGCTTTCTTT. Translation gives CASSSRSVAFF.

The chain recombines TRBV29-1 with TRBJ1-2, with D possibly matching TRBD1 (5 bases). CDR1 SQVTM and CDR2 ANQGSEA come from the germline V gene. Trimming shortened V by 6 bases and J by 4 bases, and 12 bases separated the two germline ends. The CDR3 has 12 residues. CDR3 loop: CSVMGGRYGYTF. Here the CDR3 DNA reads TGCAGCGTAATGGGGGGTCGCTATGGCTACACCTTC.

V and J are TRBV29-1 and TRBJ2-3, with TRBD2 as a possible D gene (7 bases). The CDR3 spans 18 residues. The ends were cut back, 1 base at V and 0 bases at J, with 20 bases in the middle. Germline V gives CDR1 SQVTM, CDR2 ANQGSEA. CDR3 residues: CSVEGEGVKGVSTDTQYF. The CDR3, as DNA: TGCAGCGTTGAAGGGGAGGGGGTCAAAGGAGTAAGCACAGATACGCAGTATTTT.

This sequence joins TRBV30 and TRBJ2-3; weak D call: TRBD2 (6 bases). This CDR3 region has 15 residues. Germline V CDR1 and CDR2: GTSNPN, SVGIG (reference sequence). The germline V and J ends were trimmed by 3 bases and 0 bases, with 13 bases remaining between them. The CDR3 protein is CAWSPSSASTDTQYF. CDR3 DNA sequence: TGTGCCTGGAGCCCGTCTAGCGCTAGCACAGATACGCAGTATTTT. Full variable domain (rest looked up from reference TRBV30 and TRBJ2-3): SQTIHQWPATLVQPVGSPLSLECTVEGTSNPNLYWYRQAAGRGLQLLFYSVGIGQISSEVPQNLSASRPQDRQFILSSKKLLLSDSGFYLCAWSPSSASTDTQYFGPGTRLTVL.